A selection of T cell receptor beta chains follows, all from one sample in a study of cytotoxic CD8 clonotypes in ibrutinib-treated CLL. The repertoire was sequenced with immunoSEQ multiplex PCR; TCRdb's copy has only in-frame clones and lacks some. The sample yields about 300,000 clones, 65% to 85% seen once. Sample: PBMCs, taken at disease progression, from a patient treated with ibrutinib. These receptors were taken from a human donor with chronic lymphocytic leukemia. The CDR3 runs from the conserved cysteine through the conserved F or W. D genes are given only for firm matches. Size is omitted from some rows. Given values are once, few, many or a class for expanded clones.

>TRBV28|.|.|TRBJ2-7
TGTGCCAGCAGTGATGGACTGTCCTACGAGCAGTACTTC
CASSDGLSYEQYF
>TRBV25-1|.|.|TRBJ1-1
TGTGCCAGCAGGCCAGGGATGTGGGAGGAGGACACTGAAGCTTTCTTT
CASRPGMWEEDTEAFF
>TRBV5-1|.|.|TRBJ2-1
TGCGCCAGCAGCTTCTCGTCGCATGAGCAGTTCTTC
CASSFSSHEQFF
>TRBV29-1|.|.|TRBJ2-1
TGCAGCGTTGTTACAGCCAATGAGCAGTTCTTC
CSVVTANEQFF
>TRBV9|TRBD1|.|TRBJ1-1
TGTGCCAGCAGCGTGGCGGGACAGGGAGGCACTGAAGCTTTCTTT
CASSVAGQGGTEAFF
>TRBV7-9|.|few|TRBJ1-2
TGTGCCAGCAGCTCGGACAGTACCTATGGCTACACCTTC
CASSSDSTYGYTF
>TRBV21-1|.|.|TRBJ2-2
TGTGCCAGCAGCAACTGCGACATGGGGAACACCGGGGAGCTGTTTTTT
CASSNCDMGNTGELFF
>TRBV19|.|.|TRBJ2-7
TGTGCCAGTAGTATTAAACCCGGAAGTTCAGAGCAGTACTTC
CASSIKPGSSEQYF
>TRBV10-1|.|.|TRBJ2-5
TGCGCCAGCATCAAGGTTTTGGAGCATACGTACCAAGAGACCCAGTACTTC
CASIKVLEHTYQETQYF
>TRBV19|TRBD2|.|TRBJ2-7
TGTGCCAGTAGTATTCAGTTTCAGCGGGAGGGCCTATCGAACTTC
CASSIQFQREGLSNF
>TRBV9|.|.|TRBJ2-7
TGTGCCAGCAGCCCCCTCGGGACGTTCTCCTACGAGCAGTACTTC
CASSPLGTFSYEQYF
>TRBV11-2|.|once|TRBJ1-2
TGTGCCAGCAGCCTAACAGGGTACTATGGCTACACCTTC
CASSLTGYYGYTF
>TRBV6-1|.|few|TRBJ1-2
TGTGCCAGCAGGGACCCCACCTATGGCTACACCTTC
CASRDPTYGYTF
>TRBV7-2|.|.|TRBJ1-2
TGTGCCAGCAGCTTAGCGGTGTTCGGCGGCTACACCTTC
CASSLAVFGGYTF
>TRBV19|.|.|TRBJ2-7
TGTGCCAGTAGTTCCGGACGGGCCTACGAGCAGTACTTC
CASSSGRAYEQYF
>TRBV6-5|TRBD2|.|TRBJ2-7
TGTGCCAGCAGTGGGAGTTTAGCGGGGAGATACGAGCAGTACTTC
CASSGSLAGRYEQYF
>TRBV9|.|.|TRBJ2-3
TGTGCCAGCAGCCCATACTGGGGAGATACGCAGTATTTT
CASSPYWGDTQYF
>TRBV14|.|.|TRBJ2-1
TGTGCCAGCAGCCAAGCGCTAACGGGCAGGCCCGTCTTC
CASSQALTGRPVF
>TRBV23-1|.|.|TRBJ1-4
TGCGCCAGCAGTTTTTCCCCGCCCAGTAAGCTACAGGGAGGAAAACTGTTTTTT
CASSFSPPSKLQGGKLFF
>TRBV7-6|TRBD1|few|TRBJ2-5
TGTGCCAGCAGCCCCGGGACAGGGTCAGAGACCCAGTACTTC
CASSPGTGSETQYF
>TRBV11-2|.|few|TRBJ2-1
TGTGCCAGCAGCTTAGATTGGAGCTTAGCGGACTCCTACAATGAGCAGTTCTTC
CASSLDWSLADSYNEQFF
>TRBV19|TRBD2|.|TRBJ2-2
TGTGCCAGCAATCCAGGAAGCGGGAGAAGAGCCGGGGAGCTGTTTTTT
CASNPGSGRRAGELFF
>TRBV28|.|once|TRBJ1-5
TGTGCCAGCAGTTTCCCCAGGAATGGGTATAGCAATCAGCCCCAGCATTTT
CASSFPRNGYSNQPQHF
>TRBV9|.|.|TRBJ2-2
TGTGCCAGCAGCGAGGCCGGGACCGGGGAGCTGTTTTTT
CASSEAGTGELFF
>TRBV19|.|.|TRBJ2-7
TGTGCCAGTAGTACCCAGGGGGGAGACTACGAGCAGTACTTC
CASSTQGGDYEQYF
>TRBV4-1|.|.|TRBJ2-7
TGCGCCAGCAGCCTCCCGGGACCGAACTACGAGCAGTACTTC
CASSLPGPNYEQYF
>TRBV9|TRBD2|.|TRBJ2-1
TGTGCCAGCAGCGACCCCTGGGCGGGAGGGCCGAATGAGCAGTTCTTC
CASSDPWAGGPNEQFF
>TRBV29-1|TRBD1|.|TRBJ2-1
TGCAGCGTTGAGGGACAGTGGGAGCAGTTCTTC
CSVEGQWEQFF
>TRBV10-3|TRBD1|.|TRBJ2-7
TGTGCCATCAGTCACGGACAGGGCGCGCCCTACGAGCAGTACTTC
CAISHGQGAPYEQYF
>TRBV6-5|TRBD1|.|TRBJ1-2
TGTGCCAGCAGCGCCGGGACAGGGATATATGGCTACACCTTC
CASSAGTGIYGYTF
>TRBV9|.|.|TRBJ1-2
TGTGCCAGCCGCGGTGGGGATGGCTACACCTTC
CASRGGDGYTF
>TRBV18|.|.|TRBJ1-6
TGTGCCAGCTCACCCGGACCGAATTCACCCCTCCACTTT
CASSPGPNSPLHF
>TRBV5-1|.|.|TRBJ1-2
TGCGCCAGCAGCTTGGAGAGAAAGCCCTATAGCTACACCTTC
CASSLERKPYSYTF
>TRBV28|TRBD1|.|TRBJ2-1
TGTGCCAGCTCCAGGACAGGGGGCGATGAGCAGTTCTTC
CASSRTGGDEQFF
>TRBV5-1|.|.|TRBJ2-7
TGCGCCAGCAGCCCCGGGAGCCCCACCATGGAGCAGTACTTC
CASSPGSPTMEQYF
>TRBV6-5|.|.|TRBJ2-3
TGTGCCAGCAGTTACGGACAGCTCACAGATACGCAGTATTTT
CASSYGQLTDTQYF
>TRBV15|.|.|TRBJ1-1
TGTGCCACCAGCAGATCCTTAGGATTGGGGGAGTTCGCTTTCTTT
CATSRSLGLGEFAFF
>TRBV7-9|.|few|TRBJ2-3
TGTGCCAGCAGCCCCCGGCGGACCACAGATACGCAGTATTTT
CASSPRRTTDTQYF
>TRBV11-2|TRBD2|.|TRBJ2-1
TGTGCCAGCAGCTTACTAGCGGACAATGAGCAGTTCTTC
CASSLLADNEQFF
>TRBV29-1|.|.|TRBJ2-7
TGCAGCGCCCTCCTGGGGGGTTACGAGCAGTACTTC
CSALLGGYEQYF
>TRBV27|TRBD1|.|TRBJ1-2
TGTGCCAGCAGTTTAGGCCCGACAGGGGGGGTGAACTATGGCTACACCTTC
CASSLGPTGGVNYGYTF
>TRBV28|.|.|TRBJ2-7
TGTGCCAGCAGTTTCCACCGTTCGGGTGGCGAGCAGTACTTC
CASSFHRSGGEQYF
>TRBV20-1|.|.|TRBJ2-7
TGCAGTGCTAGATACGTGAACGAGCAGTACTTC
CSARYVNEQYF
>TRBV10-3|.|.|TRBJ1-4
TGTGCCAGCTCTGAAAGGGTTAATGAAAAACTGTTTTTT
CASSERVNEKLFF
>TRBV7-3|.|.|TRBJ2-5
TGTGCCAGCAGCCCAGGGCGAGGCGGGACCTTATATGGGACCCAGTACTTC
CASSPGRGGTLYGTQYF
>TRBV7-2|.|.|TRBJ2-7
TGTGCCAGCAGCGCATCCTACGAGCAGTACTTC
CASSASYEQYF
>TRBV14|.|.|TRBJ2-3
TGTGCCAGCAGCCTAGGGCGGGGCAGTTATACGCAGTATTTT
CASSLGRGSYTQYF
>TRBV13|.|.|TRBJ1-2
TGTGCCAGCAGCTTAGCGGGATTTAACTATGGCTACACCTTC
CASSLAGFNYGYTF
>TRBV6-6|TRBD1|.|TRBJ1-1
TGTGCCAGCAAAAGAACAGGGGGCAACACTGAAGCTTTCTTT
CASKRTGGNTEAFF
>TRBV7-9|.|.|TRBJ2-2
TGTGCCAGCAGCGGGAGGGGGACCGGGGAGCTGTTTTTT
CASSGRGTGELFF
>TRBV4-1|.|.|TRBJ2-4
TGCGCCAGCAGCCCGCGGGTATCGATAGCCAAAAACATTCAGTACTTC
CASSPRVSIAKNIQYF
>TRBV27|.|.|TRBJ2-1
TGTGCCAGCAGTTTACTGGGGACCGACTCCTACAATGAGCAGTTCTTC
CASSLLGTDSYNEQFF
>TRBV2|.|once|TRBJ2-7
TGTGCCAGCAGTGAGGCGACCTCCGAGCAGTACTTC
CASSEATSEQYF
>TRBV7-8|.|.|TRBJ2-7
TGTGCCAGCAGCTTAGAAAGGGACGGACCCTACGAGCAGTACTTC
CASSLERDGPYEQYF
>TRBV5-6|.|.|TRBJ1-2
TGTGCCAGCAGCTTTCGGACCGGGACGCGGACTAACTATGGCTACACCTTC
CASSFRTGTRTNYGYTF
>TRBV2|TRBD1|.|TRBJ2-3
TGTGCCAGCAATCCCCACAGGGGTTCCGATACGCAGTATTTT
CASNPHRGSDTQYF
>TRBV6-5|.|.|TRBJ2-7
TGTGCCAGCAGTTACGGGGGGCCCTTTACTGAGCAGTACTTC
CASSYGGPFTEQYF